Given below is one T cell receptor beta chain in context. The CDR3 runs to 16 residues. Germline V gives CDR1 MNHEY, CDR2 SMNVEV (reference sequence). Losses at the gene ends were 3 bases for V and 3 bases for J; bases not matched to a gene: 8. A single record per CDR3 protein comes from TCRdb applying MiXCR to the 5' RACE reads. Of 80,000 to 130,000 distinct CDR3 sequences listed, roughly 10% are singletons. This entry belongs to a study of T-cell memory formation after mild COVID-19. Sample: PBMCs or a T cell subset sorted from them (not recorded which). This sequence originates from a man between 18 and 35 years old who had mild COVID-19 (a few samples of this study predate the infection). Cell type and time point are not known. The rearrangement links TRBV27 to TRBJ2-3, with TRBD2 matching 8 bases. CDR3 DNA sequence: TGTGCCAGCAGTTTGACGGGGGGGCTTTGGACAGATACGCAGTATTTT. Encoded protein: CASSLTGGLWTDTQYF.